Listed below are T cell receptor beta chains from one sample, sequenced in a study of T cell repertoires in cytomegalovirus infection. One entry per CDR3 protein, called by TCRdb with MiXCR from the reads. The top ten hold 4.3% of the sample, which has under 350,000 distinct CDR3 sequences, 9.5% seen once. The sample consisted of PBMCs. The source is a human donor in good health (CMV status not recorded). Some clones in this sample may be carry-over from other donors' samples. The CDR3 runs from the conserved cysteine through the conserved F or W. D genes are given only for firm matches. Size is omitted from some rows. Given values are once, few, many or a class for expanded clones.

CDR3	DNA	size	D	V	J
CASSYVRGDRSNQPQHF	TGTGCCAGCAGTTACGTTCGGGGAGATCGGAGCAATCAGCCCCAGCATTTT	few	NA	TRBV6-2/TRBV6-3	TRBJ1-5
CASSLIGTGGGTEAFF	TGTGCCAGCAGCTTAATCGGGACAGGGGGCGGCACTGAAGCTTTCTTT	many	TRBD1	TRBV7-2	TRBJ1-1
CASSLGGGAKDTQYF	TGTGCCAGCAGTTTAGGTGGGGGGGCGAAAGATACGCAGTATTTT	NA	NA	TRBV12-3/TRBV12-4	TRBJ2-3
CASGGGGDEQYF	TGTGCCTCGGGGGGAGGGGGCGACGAGCAGTACTTC	few	NA	TRBV10-3	TRBJ2-7
CASSYNSGANVLTF	TGTGCCAGCAGTTACAACTCTGGGGCCAACGTCCTGACTTTC	few	NA	TRBV2	TRBJ2-6
CASSLRLMDSPLHF	TGTGCCAGCAGCTTAAGGTTGATGGATTCACCCCTCCACTTT	many	NA	TRBV7-2	TRBJ1-6
CASSQEQGQGAGGELFF	TGCGCCAGCAGCCAAGAACAGGGACAGGGCGCGGGCGGGGAGCTGTTTTTT	many	TRBD1	TRBV4-1	TRBJ2-2
CASSRDRGLYEQYF	TGTGCCAGCAGCAGGGACAGGGGGCTCTACGAGCAGTACTTC	many	TRBD1	TRBV7-2	TRBJ2-7
CASSDMSSGNTIYF	TGCGCCAGCAGTGACATGAGCTCTGGAAACACCATATATTTT	NA	NA	TRBV4-1	TRBJ1-3
CASGKQGAKDTQYF	TGTGCCAGCGGCAAGCAGGGGGCGAAAGATACGCAGTATTTT	few	TRBD1	TRBV12-3/TRBV12-4	TRBJ2-3
CASRGGPPGYTF	TGTGCCAGCAGGGGGGGACCTCCTGGCTACACCTTC	NA	NA	TRBV25-1	TRBJ1-2
CASTLQLAGQETQYF	TGTGCCAGCACCCTGCAACTAGCCGGGCAAGAGACCCAGTACTTC	NA	NA	TRBV7-9	TRBJ2-5
CASSQGPYNEQFF	TGTGCCAGCAGCCAAGGGCCCTACAATGAGCAGTTCTTC	few	NA	TRBV27	TRBJ2-1
CASSYGGQPPYEQYF	TGTGCCAGCAGTTACGGAGGGCAGCCTCCCTACGAGCAGTACTTC	NA	NA	TRBV6-2/TRBV6-3	TRBJ2-7
CASSDNSGVRNTQYF	TGCGCCAGCAGTGATAATAGCGGGGTACGAAATACGCAGTATTTT	NA	TRBD2	TRBV10-1	TRBJ2-3
CATRPSWDSFNQPQHF	TGTGCCACAAGACCGTCCTGGGACAGTTTCAATCAGCCCCAGCATTTT	NA	TRBD1	TRBV28	TRBJ1-5
CASSRDKSYGYTF	TGTGCCAGCAGCCGGGACAAAAGTTATGGCTACACCTTC	few	NA	TRBV6-2/TRBV6-3	TRBJ1-2
CASMTGTGGYEQYF	TGTGCCAGCATGACGGGGACAGGGGGATACGAGCAGTACTTC	NA	TRBD1	TRBV28	TRBJ2-7
CASRPGPLEAFF	TGTGCCAGCAGACCCGGACCGCTTGAAGCTTTCTTT	NA	NA	TRBV6-2/TRBV6-3	TRBJ1-1
CASSLVHSTDTQYF	TGTGCCAGCAGCTTAGTCCACAGCACAGATACGCAGTATTTT	few	NA	TRBV7-2	TRBJ2-3
CASSPLTANYGYTF	TGCGCCAGCAGTCCATTGACAGCTAACTATGGCTACACCTTC	many	NA	TRBV10-2	TRBJ1-2
CASSFGDRGGNTIYF	TGTGCCAGCAGCTTTGGGGACAGGGGTGGAAACACCATATATTTT	many	TRBD1	TRBV7-8	TRBJ1-3
CASSRARAGAVLAKNIQYF	TGTGCCAGCAGCCGAGCCCGAGCGGGAGCCGTCCTAGCCAAAAACATTCAGTACTTC	many	TRBD2	TRBV7-2	TRBJ2-4